The 32 T cell receptor beta chains reported below all come from one sample, sequenced in a study of T cell repertoires in cytomegalovirus infection. Their recognized antigens are unknown. From the reads, TCRdb called clonotypes with MiXCR, one entry per CDR3 protein. Of 150,000 or so distinct CDR3 sequences listed, about 20% are singletons. The source material was CD8+ T cells from cultured PBMCs, sampled from culture after CMV antigen stimulation. The receptors originated from a human donor in good health (CMV status not recorded). Some clones in this sample may be carry-over from other donors' samples.

This clonotype was seen a handful of times. The chain joins TRBV15 to TRBJ1-1; D unresolved. Trimming pared 6 bases from V and 5 bases from J, leaving 7 bases between. CDR1 and CDR2 (germline): LNHNV, YYDKDF (reference sequence). The length of the CDR3 is 11 residues. The CDR3 region is CATSLATEAFF. CDR3 nucleotide sequence: TGTGCCACCAGTTTGGCTACTGAAGCTTTCTTT.

The genes are TRBV4-3 and TRBJ2-3; D may be TRBD2 (5 bases). Trimming removed 0 bases from V and 3 bases from J, with 10 bases in between. The CDR3 sequence is 15 residues long. CDR1 and CDR2 (germline): LGHNA, YSLEER. DNA of the CDR3: TGCGCCAGCAGCCAAGATTGGAGCGGAACAGATACGCAGTATTTT. This translates into CASSQDWSGTDTQYF.

This rearrangement joins TRBV29-1 to TRBJ2-6; maybe TRBD1 (6 bases). The CDR3 spans 15 residues. V lost 7 bases, J lost 0 bases, and 13 bases lay in between. CDR1 and CDR2 from the germline V gene are SQVTM and ANQGSEA. The DNA for the CDR3 is TGCAGCGCTTGGACAGTATTCTCTGGGGCCAACGTCCTGACTTTC. Translated, it gives CSAWTVFSGANVLTF.

The chain couples TRBV6-5 to TRBJ1-6; 7 bases line up with TRBD1. This CDR3 spans 15 amino acids. Germline trimming cut 3 bases from V and 9 bases from J; bases unmatched to any gene: 8. CDR1 and CDR2 from the germline V gene are MNHEY and SVGAGI. CDR3 residues: CASSYGTEGGSPLHF. The DNA for the CDR3 is TGTGCCAGCAGTTATGGGACAGAGGGGGGTTCACCCCTCCACTTT.

The chain combines TRBV7-9 with TRBJ1-2; maybe TRBD1 (6 bases). The CDR3 length is 14 residues. Looked up from germline, CDR1 is SEHNR and CDR2 is FQNEAQ (reference sequence). Trimming shortened V by 6 bases and J by 7 bases, and 18 bases separated the two germline ends. The CDR3 loop reads CASSRDNLAVGYTF. The CDR3 bases are TGTGCCAGCAGTCGGGACAACCTGGCGGTTGGCTACACCTTC.

The J gene is TRBJ1-2, the V gene TRBV12-3 or TRBV12-4; no definite D call. This CDR3 has 13 residues. The V end lost 3 bases, the J end lost 6 bases, and 11 bases lay between the germline ends. This chain's CDR3 is CASSFEGGHGYTF. CDR3 nucleotides: TGTGCCAGCAGTTTTGAGGGTGGTCATGGCTACACCTTC.

This clonotype was counted only a few times. The chain has TRBV7-2 and TRBJ2-7; 7 bases align to TRBD2. Per the germline V gene, CDR1 is SGHTA and CDR2 is FQGNSA. V trimming: 1 base; J trimming: 1 base; junction bases outside the gene matches: 4. CDR3 length equals 15 residues. The CDR3 is CASSLGRAGSYEQYF. CDR3 DNA sequence: TGTGCCAGCAGCTTAGGAAGAGCGGGGTCCTACGAGCAGTACTTC.

The chain has TRBV27 and TRBJ1-5; D may be TRBD1 (5 bases). The germline V and J ends were trimmed by 5 bases and 4 bases, with 15 bases remaining between them. The germline CDR1 and CDR2 sequences are MNHEY and SMNVEV (reference sequence). The CDR3 contains 15 residues. The CDR3 nucleotides read TGTGCCAGCAGTAGTCGACAGTTGGGGAATCAGCCCCAGCATTTT. This sequence encodes CASSSRQLGNQPQHF.

The gene calls are TRBV4-1 and TRBJ1-5; D is uncertain. V was clipped by 0 bases and J by 7 bases, with 7 bases between them. CDR1 and CDR2 (germline): MGHRA, YSYEKL. The CDR3 runs to 13 residues. CDR3 region: CASSQDRGQPQHF. For the CDR3, the DNA is TGCGCCAGCAGCCAAGATCGTGGCCAGCCCCAGCATTTT.

The V and J genes are TRBV11-2 and TRBJ2-1; tentatively, D is TRBD2 (6 bases). The CDR3 consists of 15 residues. V lost 1 base and J lost 5, with 12 bases in between. CDR1 SGHAT and CDR2 FQNNGV come from the germline V gene. In DNA, the CDR3 is TGTGCCAGCAGCTTAGCCCCCGGGGGTCACAATGAGCAGTTCTTC. It yields the protein CASSLAPGGHNEQFF.

The chain joins TRBV27 to TRBJ2-3, with D possibly being TRBD1 or TRBD2 (5 bases each). CDR3 length: 13 residues. Germline V CDR1 and CDR2: MNHEY, SMNVEV (reference sequence). Between the trimmed V and J ends, which lost 4 bases and 4 bases, there was a span of 9 bases. The CDR3 DNA sequence: TGTGCCAGCAGTTCGGGACGGCCAGATACGCAGTATTTT. This translates into CASSSGRPDTQYF.

V and J are TRBV4-3 and TRBJ1-4, with TRBD1 as a possible D gene (5 bases). There are 15 residues in the CDR3. CDR1 and CDR2 from the germline V gene are LGHNA and YSLEER. V was shortened by 0 bases and J by 8 bases, with 13 bases between the two germline ends. CDR3 amino acids: CASSQDSRGREKLFF. CDR3 nucleotide sequence: TGCGCCAGCAGCCAAGATTCCCGGGGCCGCGAAAAACTGTTTTTT.

Points on this clonotype: At one end, the junction sequence differs from germline, possibly due to a read error. The rearrangement uses TRBV15 and TRBJ1-6; the D is unclear. Germline CDR1 reads LNHNV; CDR2 reads YYDKDF (reference sequence). The CDR3 length is 15 residues. CDR3 bases: TGTGCCACCACCAGAGATCGAGCATATAATTCACCCCTCCACTTT. Protein: CATTRDRAYNSPLHF.

The J gene is TRBJ1-2, the V gene TRBV27; D not resolved. Germline loops: CDR1 MNHEY, CDR2 SMNVEV (reference sequence). Trimming pared 2 bases from V and 4 bases from J, leaving 11 bases between. This CDR3 has 14 residues. This CDR3 is CASSLKQNGYGYTF. The DNA for the CDR3 is TGTGCCAGCAGTTTAAAACAAAATGGCTATGGCTACACCTTC.

This clonotype was detected only a few times. This chain links TRBV27 with TRBJ2-3; D could derive from TRBD1 or TRBD2 (6 bases each). There are 12 residues in the CDR3. Germline V gene data show CDR1 as MNHEY and CDR2 as SMNVEV (reference sequence). Trimming shortened V by 7 bases and J by 5 bases, and 10 bases separated the two germline ends. CDR3 bases: TGTGCCAGCATGGGGGGCAGAGATACGCAGTATTTT. This encodes CASMGGRDTQYF.

In this sample, this clonotype turned up a few times. V is TRBV7-6 and J is TRBJ2-2, with 8 bases identical to TRBD1. The CDR3 runs 17 residues. Per the germline V gene, CDR1 is SGHVS and CDR2 is FNYEAQ. V gave up 8 bases and J gave up 2 bases; unmatched junction bases: 13. This chain's CDR3 is CASRASRDRPNTGELFF. The DNA of the CDR3 is TGTGCCAGCCGAGCCTCCCGGGACAGGCCAAACACCGGGGAGCTGTTTTTT. Using reference TRBV7-6 and TRBJ2-2 for the parts outside the CDR3, the full variable domain is GAGVSQSPRYKVTKRGQDVALRCDPISGHVSLYWYRQALGQGPEFLTYFNYEAQQDKSGLPNDRFSAERPEGSISTLTIQRTEQRDSAMYRCASRASRDRPNTGELFFGEGSRLTVL.

This clonotype was found a few times. This chain uses TRBV7-2 with TRBJ2-1; 15 bases agree with TRBD2. This CDR3 is 17 amino acids long. With 5 bases clipped from V and 7 bases from J, the junction kept 9 bases outside the gene matches. Germline assignment: CDR1 SGHTA and CDR2 FQGNSA. The CDR3 DNA follows: TGTGCCAGCAGCCAGGGACTAGCGGGGGGTCGGGTTAATGAGCAGTTCTTC. It specifies CASSQGLAGGRVNEQFF.

By sample share, this clonotype is medium-sized. The chain couples TRBV4-1 to TRBJ1-1, with D perhaps TRBD1 (5 bases). The CDR3 covers 15 residues. Trimming stripped 4 bases from V and 0 bases from J, with 12 bases between. From germline, CDR1 is MGHRA and CDR2 YSYEKL. The CDR3: CASSLGEQMNTEAFF. In DNA, the CDR3 is TGCGCCAGCAGCCTGGGGGAACAGATGAACACTGAAGCTTTCTTT.

The V gene is TRBV6-5, the J gene TRBJ1-1; D may be TRBD1 (5 bases). Trimming removed 1 base from V and 7 bases from J, with 10 bases in between. Per germline, CDR1 MNHEY and CDR2 SVGAGI. This CDR3 has 13 amino acids. CDR3 in DNA: TGTGCCAGCAGTTACTTGGGACCCCTTGAAGCTTTCTTT. Protein product: CASSYLGPLEAFF.

This chain connects TRBV6-6 to TRBJ2-1; 7 nucleotides line up with TRBD1. Trimming took 0 bases from V and 7 from J; bases not matched to a gene: 6. Per the germline V gene, CDR1 is MNHNY and CDR2 is SVGAGI (reference sequence). The CDR3 length is 15 residues. The CDR3 reads CASSYSGGAKNEQFF. For the CDR3, the DNA is TGTGCCAGCAGTTACTCAGGGGGCGCGAAAAATGAGCAGTTCTTC.

The V call is TRBV5-6, the J call TRBJ2-1; 8 bases are a match to TRBD2. From germline, CDR1 is SGHDT and CDR2 YYEEEE. The junction had 5 bases not matched to a gene; V was cut back by 3 bases and J by 3 bases. This CDR3 has 15 amino acids. CDR3 in amino acids: CASSSGLADYNEQFF. The CDR3 nucleotides read TGTGCCAGCAGCTCCGGACTAGCAGACTACAATGAGCAGTTCTTC.

This clonotype has ten or more counts. This chain uses TRBV7-2 with TRBJ2-3; D possibly matches TRBD1 or TRBD2 (5 bases each). Germline-derived CDR1 and CDR2 are SGHTA and FQGNSA. V was pared by 0 bases and J by 0 bases, with 13 bases between. The CDR3 runs 17 residues. The CDR3 DNA reads TGTGCCAGCAGCTTAGCCCGGACGGGACCAAGCACAGATACGCAGTATTTT. Translating it yields CASSLARTGPSTDTQYF.

V usage is TRBV15 and J usage is TRBJ2-7; D perhaps matches TRBD2 (6 bases). CDR3 length: 13 residues. V was trimmed by 3 bases and J by 6 bases, leaving 12 bases between them. Germline V gene data show CDR1 as LNHNV and CDR2 as YYDKDF (reference sequence). The CDR3 is CATSSGGGSEQYF. CDR3 DNA: TGTGCCACCAGCAGCGGTGGGGGGAGCGAGCAGTACTTC.

V gene TRBV6-6 combines with J gene TRBJ1-6; no reliable D call. Deletions cut 2 bases from V and 7 bases from J, with 18 bases between. CDR3 size: 17 residues. The germline gives CDR1 MNHNY, CDR2 SVGAGI (reference sequence). CDR3 sequence reads: CASSYKDLRALNSPLHF. The CDR3 region has the DNA TGTGCCAGCAGTTACAAGGACCTCCGGGCCCTGAATTCACCCCTCCACTTT.

This clonotype was seen ten or more times. The chain links TRBV7-9 to TRBJ1-1, with 7 bases fitting TRBD1. The V segment lost 5 bases and the J segment 0 bases; nucleotides outside the gene matches: 6. Germline V gene lookup returns CDR1 SEHNR and CDR2 FQNEAQ (reference sequence). This CDR3 has 15 amino acids. The CDR3 loop reads CASSPPDRMNTEAFF. The CDR3 DNA follows: TGTGCCAGCAGCCCTCCGGACAGGATGAACACTGAAGCTTTCTTT.

The chain has TRBV29-1 and TRBJ2-3; 13 nucleotides agree with TRBD2. CDR3 size: 15 residues. Germline-derived CDR1 and CDR2 are SQVTM and ANQGSEA. With V trimmed by 3 bases and J by 2 bases, 2 bases remained unmatched. The DNA of the CDR3 is TGCAGCGTTGAGACTAGCGGGGGGCTCACAGATACGCAGTATTTT. Residues: CSVETSGGLTDTQYF.

The chain carries TRBV6-8 and TRBJ2-3, with 9 bases fitting TRBD1. Germline lookup yields CDR1 MNHGY and CDR2 SAAAGT. The junction had 8 bases not matched to a gene; V was cut back by 6 bases and J by 4 bases. CDR3 length: 15 residues. Written as DNA, the CDR3 is TGTGCCAGCAGCTCGGGGACAGGGTGGCCAGATACGCAGTATTTT. This gives the protein CASSSGTGWPDTQYF.

This chain uses TRBV7-2 with TRBJ1-1; D unclear. Germline lookup yields CDR1 SGHTA and CDR2 FQGNSA. The V and J ends lost 5 bases and 6 bases respectively, with 7 bases between them. The CDR3 sequence is 11 residues long. As DNA, the CDR3 is TGTGCCAGCAGCCCCGTCGCTGAAGCTTTCTTT. Amino acid sequence: CASSPVAEAFF.

The chain couples TRBV29-1 to TRBJ2-7; D may be TRBD2 (5 bases). Between the trimmed V and J ends, which lost 4 bases and 1 base, there was a span of 11 bases. This CDR3 comprises 13 residues. The germline CDR1 and CDR2 sequences are SQVTM and ANQGSEA. The CDR3 protein is CSVGTFNSYEQYF. CDR3 DNA sequence: TGCAGCGTTGGGACTTTTAATTCCTACGAGCAGTACTTC.

This clonotype was detected only a few times. V is TRBV7-8 and J is TRBJ2-1, with 15 bases aligning to TRBD2. CDR3 length: 16 residues. With 1 base clipped from V and 10 bases from J, the junction kept 5 bases outside the gene matches. Germline V lookup: CDR1 SGHVS, CDR2 FQNEAQ. This CDR3 is CASSLEGLAGGAEQFF. The CDR3 DNA reads TGTGCCAGCAGCTTAGAGGGACTAGCGGGGGGAGCAGAGCAGTTCTTC.

V usage is TRBV6-8 and J usage is TRBJ2-2, with D possibly being TRBD1 or TRBD2 (6 bases each). V lost 8 bases and J 7 bases, leaving 17 bases between the germline ends. CDR1 is MNHGY, CDR2 SAAAGT, per germline. The CDR3 contains 14 residues. CDR3 nucleotides: TGTGCCAGCGAAAACAGGGACTCGGGCGGGGAGCTGTTTTTT. The encoded protein is CASENRDSGGELFF.

The chain is built from TRBV11-1 and TRBJ2-1; 8 nucleotides match TRBD2. The CDR3 extends over 13 amino acids. Trimming took 5 bases from V and 6 from J; bases not matched to a gene: 3. From germline, CDR1 is SGHAT and CDR2 FQDESV (reference sequence). The CDR3 nucleotides read TGTGCCAGCAGCATACTAGCGGCCAATGAGCAGTTCTTC. Encoded protein: CASSILAANEQFF. Drawing the rest from reference TRBV11-1 and TRBJ2-1, the complete variable domain is EAEVAQSPRYKITEKSQAVAFWCDPISGHATLYWYRQILGQGPELLVQFQDESVVDDSQLPKDRFSAERLKGVDSTLKIQPAELGDSAMYLCASSILAANEQFFGPGTRLTVL.